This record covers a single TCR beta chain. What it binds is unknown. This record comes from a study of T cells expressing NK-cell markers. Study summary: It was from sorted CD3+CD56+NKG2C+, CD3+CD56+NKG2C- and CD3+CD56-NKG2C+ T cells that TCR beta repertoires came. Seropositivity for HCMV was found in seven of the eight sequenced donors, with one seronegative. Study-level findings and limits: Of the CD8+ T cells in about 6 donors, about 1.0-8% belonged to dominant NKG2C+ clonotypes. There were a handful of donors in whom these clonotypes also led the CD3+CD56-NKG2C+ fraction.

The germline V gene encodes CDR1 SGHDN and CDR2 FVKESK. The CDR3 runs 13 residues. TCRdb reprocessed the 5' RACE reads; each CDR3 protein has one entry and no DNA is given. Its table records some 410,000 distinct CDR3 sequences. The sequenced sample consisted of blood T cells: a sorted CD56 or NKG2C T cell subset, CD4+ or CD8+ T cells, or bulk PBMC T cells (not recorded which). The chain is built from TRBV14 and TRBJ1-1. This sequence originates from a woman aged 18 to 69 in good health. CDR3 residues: CASSQVTPTEAFF.